This TCR beta chain was captured in a study of T cells in Graves' hyperthyroidism and ophthalmopathy. TCR beta CDR3 regions were amplified from RNA. The study used the HTBI primer set for a first-round RT-PCR of the TCR CDR3. TCRdb re-called the multiplex PCR reads through MiXCR, storing one row per CDR3 protein. Of some 370,000 distinct CDR3 sequences listed, more than 12% are singletons. V shed 0 bases and J shed 1 base, with 12 bases lying between them. This CDR3 contains 17 residues. Germline-derived CDR1 and CDR2 are LNHDA and SQIVND (reference sequence). General study results and limits: Separation of ophthalmopathy from stable hyperthyroidism was achieved by a 13 V-J model. Blood held most thyroid clonotypes expanded above 0.001 frequency.

Notes on this clonotype: What it recognizes is unknown.

Each diagnosis was grounded in clinical symptoms, serum thyroxine and TRAb, thyroid ultrasound, and orbital computed tomography. This sample holds PBMCs from roughly 10 ml fresh peripheral blood. J is TRBJ2-2 and V is TRBV19; unclear D gene. The clonotype originates from a man aged 50 to 59 with Graves' ophthalmopathy. The sample comprised blood. CDR3 coding DNA: TGTGCCAGTAGTATAGATGCCCCGACACAGAACACCGGGGAGCTGTTTTTT. Protein sequence: CASSIDAPTQNTGELFF.